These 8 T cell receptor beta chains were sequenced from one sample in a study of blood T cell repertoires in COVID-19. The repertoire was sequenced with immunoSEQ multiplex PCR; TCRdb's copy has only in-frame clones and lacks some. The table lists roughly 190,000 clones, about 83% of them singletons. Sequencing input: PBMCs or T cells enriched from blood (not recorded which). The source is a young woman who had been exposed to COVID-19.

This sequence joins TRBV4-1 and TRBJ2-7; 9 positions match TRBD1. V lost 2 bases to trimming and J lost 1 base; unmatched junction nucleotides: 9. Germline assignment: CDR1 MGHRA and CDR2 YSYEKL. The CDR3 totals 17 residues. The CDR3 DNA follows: TGCGCCAGCAGCCAACCACCCGGACAGGGGAGGTCCTACGAGCAGTACTTC. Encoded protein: CASSQPPGQGRSYEQYF.

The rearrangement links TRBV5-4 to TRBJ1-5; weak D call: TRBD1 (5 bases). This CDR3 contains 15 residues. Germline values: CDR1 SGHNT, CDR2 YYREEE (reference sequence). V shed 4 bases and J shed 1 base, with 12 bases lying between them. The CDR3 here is CASSPGGASNQPQHF. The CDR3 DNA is TGTGCCAGCAGCCCGGGTGGGGCAAGCAATCAGCCCCAGCATTTT.

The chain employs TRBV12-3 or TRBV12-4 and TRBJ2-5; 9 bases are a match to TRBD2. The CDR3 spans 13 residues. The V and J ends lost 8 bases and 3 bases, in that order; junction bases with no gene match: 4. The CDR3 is CASLGGGEETQYF. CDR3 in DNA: TGTGCCAGCCTGGGCGGGGGGGAAGAGACCCAGTACTTC.

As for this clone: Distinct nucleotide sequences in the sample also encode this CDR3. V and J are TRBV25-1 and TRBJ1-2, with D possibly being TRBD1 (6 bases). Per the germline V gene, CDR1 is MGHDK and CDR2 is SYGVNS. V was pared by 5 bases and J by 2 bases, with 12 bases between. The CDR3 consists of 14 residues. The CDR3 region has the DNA TGTGCCAGCAGTCCCCGACAGGCAAACTATGGCTACACCTTC. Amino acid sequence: CASSPRQANYGYTF.

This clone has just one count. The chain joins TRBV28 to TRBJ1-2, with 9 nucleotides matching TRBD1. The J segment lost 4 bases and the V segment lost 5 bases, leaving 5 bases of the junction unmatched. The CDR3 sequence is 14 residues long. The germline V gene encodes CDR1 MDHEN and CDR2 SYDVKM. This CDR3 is CASSRDRASYGYTF. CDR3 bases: TGTGCCAGCAGTCGGGACAGGGCTTCCTATGGCTACACCTTC.

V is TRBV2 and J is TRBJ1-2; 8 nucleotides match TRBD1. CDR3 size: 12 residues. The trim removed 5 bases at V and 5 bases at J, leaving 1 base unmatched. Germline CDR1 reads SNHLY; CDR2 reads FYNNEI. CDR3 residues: CASSNRGYGYTF. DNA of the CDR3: TGTGCCAGCAGTAACAGGGGGTATGGCTACACCTTC.

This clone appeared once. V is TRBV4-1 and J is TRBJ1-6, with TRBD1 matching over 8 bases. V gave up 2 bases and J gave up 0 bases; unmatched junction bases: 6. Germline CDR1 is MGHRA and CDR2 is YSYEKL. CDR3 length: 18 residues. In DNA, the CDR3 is TGCGCCAGCAGCCAACACCCCAGGGGGCGCTCCTATAATTCACCCCTCCACTTT. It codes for CASSQHPRGRSYNSPLHF.

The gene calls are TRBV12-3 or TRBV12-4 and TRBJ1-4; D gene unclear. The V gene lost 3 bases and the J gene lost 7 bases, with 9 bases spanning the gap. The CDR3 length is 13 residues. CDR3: CASSFMSGEKLFF. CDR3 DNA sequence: TGTGCCAGCAGTTTTATGAGCGGTGAAAAACTGTTTTTT.